This T cell receptor (beta chain) was recorded in a study of blood T cell repertoires in COVID-19. Study information: Italy, Spain and the United States were the sources of the convalescent and acute COVID-19 samples.

The length of the CDR3 is 15 residues. Per the germline V gene, CDR1 is SGHRS and CDR2 is YFSETQ. After removal of 1 base from V and 1 base from J, the junction contained 2 bases not matched to a gene. Enrolled through a virtual design, the participants were between 18 and 89 years of age and came from about two dozen US areas. Sequenced by immunoSEQ multiplex PCR; TCRdb stores in-frame clones only, minus some. Here the sample spans hundreds of thousands of clones, 88% being singletons. The clonotype comes from a woman aged 55-69 years in a cohort exposed to, infected with or recovered from COVID-19 (not recorded which). The sample consisted of PBMCs or T cells enriched from blood (not recorded which). The chain joins TRBV5-1 to TRBJ2-1, with 7 bases that match TRBD2. The CDR3 DNA sequence: TGCGCCAGCAGCTTGACTAGCGAATCCTACAATGAGCAGTTCTTC. The encoded protein is CASSLTSESYNEQFF.